This T cell receptor (beta chain) derives from a study of cytomegalovirus exposure and HLA in healthy donors (dated by TCRdb to the late 2010s). With regard to the full study: An earlier analysis of some 600 of the donors reported approximately 260 Gb of sequence data and about 120 million unique TCR beta sequences obtained from about 200 million T cells. The number of donors typed differed by locus, with roughly 629-640 for A, B, C, DRB1 and DQB1, 522 for DQA1, some 570 for DPA1, and 400 to 490 for DPB1. Of the roughly 400 genotyped donors, 75% to 85% were placed in the genetic ancestry cluster associated with self-reported Caucasian donors. A later analysis re-analyzed previously published TCR beta repertoires from hundreds of donors and added high-resolution HLA genotyping to study TCR occurrence patterns. Donor age, sex, ethnicity and CMV serostatus were compiled together with the repertoire data. Every discovery cohort repertoire had been produced on one sequencing platform. Rather than using new phenotypic data, the later analysis identified candidate immune exposures from TCR beta sequences and from how often those sequences occurred across donors. Roughly 5 DR-DQ haplotypes were handled as single units for association and clustering, since linkage in the cohort was strong. Class I and class II HLA loci were covered by the typing at four-digit resolution. An early release covering some 640 HLA-typed donors comprised approximately 300 gigabases of sequencing data and 85 million or so unique TCR sequences. The study used immunosequencing to profile the T cell repertoires of 666 subjects and linked those repertoires to cytomegalovirus serostatus. On average, roughly 240,000 unique TCR beta nucleotide sequences were sequenced per donor among about 400 genotyped donors of the cohort, with roughly 18% of those sequences being non-productive. A later genetic analysis used genome-wide SNP genotypes for about 60% of the 666 donors, treating that subset as a discovery cohort. In addition to the first cohort of 666 subjects, a separate validation cohort of around 110 different subjects was used. The study aimed to test whether cataloging public T cell receptors could reveal signatures of past pathogen exposure. To decide whether each TCR beta V gene segment behaved as functional or pseudogenic, an earlier analysis of approximately 600 of the donors relied on high-throughput TCR beta sequencing. High-throughput TCR immunosequencing, statistical association of individual TCRs with disease status, and machine learning were combined to predict cytomegalovirus infection status. The paper as a whole reports these results and caveats: When HLA alleles, especially DR and DQ, strongly co-occurred, TCR associations were difficult to assign to individual alleles. Because some donors lacked HLA typing at each locus, the association tests relied only on the typed subset. The study listed 164 TCR beta chains as associated with cytomegalovirus. Linkage disequilibrium might explain the correlated functional status among segregating V segments, but an unknown experimental factor could not be excluded. Broadly in line with IMGT annotations, most TCR beta V segments showed up in productive rearrangements about 90% or about 30% of the time in an earlier analysis of around 550 of the donors. Roughly uniform sequencing depth across donors was assumed in presence/absence analyses, although this assumption may not hold. In a later analysis, most CMV-associated TCR beta chains were found to appear HLA-restricted, with HLA associations seemingly driven largely by CMV exposure. The only immune exposure information available for the cohort was CMV serostatus. Specific HLA alleles were associated with 15,000 to 20,000 TCR beta sequences at a false discovery rate of 0.05 in a later analysis. A group of highly shared sequence variants was considered likely to be a technical artifact of the sequencing pipeline. In a later genetic analysis, fewer N-insertions in productive TCRs were reported among donors in an Asian-associated ancestry cluster than the approximately 710-donor mean. The cohort was sequenced for TCR beta chains only, and without alpha or paired-chain data the features that could be detected were limited. The earlier analysis of about 600 of the donors excluded some 16 rarely observed V segments, including chromosome 9 orphons, because counts were too low. Several of the top co-occurrence clusters appeared to be linked to parvovirus B19, influenza, CMV and Epstein-Barr virus, according to a later analysis. Most TCR sequences were seen in very few donors, while some public TCRs were found in many individuals. V-gene and J-gene trimming of TCR beta chains was associated with a missense DCLRE1C variant in a later genetic analysis, and the association was replicated in an independent cohort. In vitro tests confirmed that a few of the cytomegalovirus-associated TCR beta chains recognize cytomegalovirus antigens. A further reported finding was that TCR beta sequences accurately predicted the HLA-A and HLA-B alleles for most subjects in the first cohort. The authors suggested that the approach could potentially be extended to other disease states and immunological phenotypes. In both the original and validation cohorts, the classifier was reported to diagnose cytomegalovirus status with high specificity and sensitivity. In a later analysis, HLA-associated TCR beta chains showed more clonal expansion and lower generation probabilities than non-associated chains that were equally common. Some IMGT-functional V segments, including TRBV6-2 and TRBV6-3, could not be distinguished by the 87-base-pair reads and were therefore excluded. A later analysis found that TCR association rates varied across HLA loci, with DRB1 alleles showing the most associated TCRs and HLA-C alleles the fewest.

The V and J ends are trimmed by 4 bases and 4 bases, leaving 11 bases between them. Including cysteine and phenylalanine, the CDR3 has 13 amino acids. The read is trimmed to its CDR3 DNA, 39 bases read in frame from base 1. The germline V gene supplies CDR1 SGHDT and CDR2 YYEEEE. Libraries were made using the immunoSEQ multiplex PCR assay. For the multiplex PCR, a mixture combining 60 forward primers for TCR Vbeta segments and 13 reverse primers for TCR Jbeta segments was used. Amplification of the CDR3 region of rearranged TCR beta genes was performed with a multiplex PCR assay on genomic DNA. Amplified TCR beta libraries were sequenced as 87-base-pair reads on the Illumina HiSeq System. In the paper's pipeline: A later analysis counted tens of millions of unique TCR beta chains across the 600 to 850 repertoires, and approximately 11 million of these chains were shared by at least two donors. A nearest-neighbor algorithm error-corrected the raw reads and collapsed the reads into unique sequences, merging closely related sequences to remove PCR and sequencing errors. To assign V, D and J gene segments, CDR3 sequences were aligned to IMGT reference sequences. For a sequence to be retained, at least a six-nucleotide match to both a V gene segment and a J gene segment was required. Rearrangements were classified as productive when the CDR3 lacked stop codons and remained in frame with V and J, and all other rearrangements were classified as non-productive. CDR3 was defined according to IMGT convention as the region running from the second conserved V-encoded cysteine to the conserved J-encoded phenylalanine. Sequences without an unambiguous match to a single V gene segment were excluded from the earlier analysis of 500 to 700 of the donors. In an earlier analysis of several hundred of the donors, V segments were called functional above 56.7% productive rearrangements and were called segregating when the between-donor standard deviation exceeded 5%. A statistical classification framework was developed to diagnose cytomegalovirus status using the catalog of TCR beta chain sequences. In a later analysis, TCR nucleotide sequences were compared against IMGT/GENE-DB human TR gene sequences so that V and J genes could be assigned. A later analysis assigned CDR3 sequences and most-parsimonious VDJ recombination scenarios with the TCRdist pipeline. In a later analysis, each TCR beta chain was defined by its CDR3 amino acid sequence together with its V-gene family, and reads lacking a unique V-gene family were excluded. In a later analysis, 550 to 650 highly shared, low-generation-probability nucleotide sequences were removed to address suspected cross-contamination and a sequencing artifact. A later analysis calculated a clonal expansion index for each public chain from normalized within-repertoire ranks of inferred template counts. In a later analysis, generation probabilities were computed with a VDJ recombination model fitted to out-of-frame rearrangements, and the resulting probabilities were checked against IGoR. In a later analysis, hypergeometric tests were used to score TCR-TCR, TCR-HLA and TCR-CMV co-occurrence, with a repertoire-size bias correction applied to TCR pairs. In a later analysis, false discovery rates were estimated by permuting HLA or CMV assignments 20 times. In a later analysis, co-occurring TCRs were grouped using DBSCAN, with TCRdist sequence similarity added in when clustering inside HLA-allele-positive subsets. For co-occurrence clustering, repertoires with fewer than 30,000 or more than 120,000 public chains were excluded, along with a handful of repertoires with anomalous nucleotide sharing. Here the immuneACCESS table is served through TCRdb, limited to in-frame sequences with V and J called. Missing clones are a known gap in these copies; in checked studies unresolved V genes cover under half, and the rest lacks a known reason. V and J calls and clone size are those listed in that table; D and trimming were worked out from the DNA. The table for this sample lists roughly 220,000 clones; approximately 70% of them were counted only once. The ten largest clones represent under 2% of the sample.

Of note for this clone: Its antigen specificity is not known. No much larger clone exists at a distance of one base, and base qualities are not known.

The cohort comprised some 730 healthy bone marrow donors. At the time of sampling, all cohort members were nominally healthy, though unrecorded immune exposures were likely present. The donor tested CMV seronegative, placing the donor among the approximately 360 seronegative members of the cohort. Every donor gave a peripheral blood sample, and the peripheral blood mononuclear cells from that sample were used for TCR beta sequencing. Genomic DNA was extracted from the blood cell samples with the Qiagen DNeasy Blood Extraction Kit. Specimen: PBMCs. The clonotype originates from a woman younger than 45 in good health and CMV-seronegative. The chain links TRBV5-6 with TRBJ1-2, with TRBD1 tentatively as D gene (5 bases match). The bases read TGTGCCAGCAGCATAGGGGAGGGCTATGGCTACACCTTC. It translates as CASSIGEGYGYTF.